The 31 T cell receptor beta chains reported below all come from one sample, sequenced in a study of T cells in Graves' hyperthyroidism and ophthalmopathy. Template material for amplifying TCR beta CDR3 regions consisted of RNA transcripts. In the first-round RT-PCR of the TCR CDR3, the HTBI primer set was used. MiXCR was run by TCRdb on the multiplex PCR reads, yielding one entry per CDR3 protein. The table lists around 350,000 distinct CDR3 sequences, about a sixth of them singletons. Specimen: blood. All receptors come from a woman aged 18-29 years with Graves' hyperthyroidism that later progressed to Graves' ophthalmopathy.

The chain has TRBV6-4 and TRBJ2-1, with 10 nucleotides matching TRBD2. This CDR3 has 17 amino acids. V trimming: 2 bases; J trimming: 4 bases; junction bases outside the gene matches: 8. Per germline, CDR1 MRHNA and CDR2 SNTAGT. CDR3 bases: TGTGCCAGCAGTGACGAGGCGTCTAGCGGGGGTTACAATGAGCAGTTCTTC. Protein sequence: CASSDEASSGGYNEQFF.

The chain is built from TRBV2 and TRBJ2-5, with D maybe TRBD2 (6 bases). V was clipped by 3 bases and J by 1 base, with 9 bases between them. The CDR3 has 14 amino acids. Germline assignment: CDR1 SNHLY and CDR2 FYNNEI. CDR3 in amino acids: CASSEVSGQETQYF. CDR3 bases: TGTGCCAGCAGTGAGGTTAGCGGCCAAGAGACCCAGTACTTC.

This clonotype was recorded many times. The chain uses TRBV27 and TRBJ2-1; D is unresolved. The CDR3 contains 15 residues. V lost 1 base and J lost 7, with 14 bases in between. Per germline, CDR1 MNHEY and CDR2 SMNVEV (reference sequence). The CDR3 DNA is TGTGCCAGCAGTTTATGGTTAGCCGCAGGTAATGAGCAGTTCTTC. The encoded protein is CASSLWLAAGNEQFF.

This clonotype was picked up a small number of times. The V and J genes are TRBV6-1 and TRBJ2-2; 11 bases are shared with TRBD2. This CDR3 contains 17 residues. Germline V lookup: CDR1 MNHNS, CDR2 SASEGT. With 5 bases clipped from V and 4 bases from J, the junction kept 9 bases outside the gene matches. CDR3 residues: CASSIQTSGIGTGELFF. The CDR3, as DNA: TGTGCCAGCAGTATTCAGACTAGCGGGATCGGCACCGGGGAGCTGTTTTTT.

This clonotype was counted at least ten times. The J gene is TRBJ1-1, the V gene TRBV11-2, with D uncertain. This CDR3 is 14 amino acids long. Germline CDR1 reads SGHAT; CDR2 reads FQNNGV. With 5 bases removed from V and 0 bases from J, the gap between germline ends came to 10 bases. The CDR3 nucleotides are TGTGCCAGCAGCCCATACGGGCTGAACACTGAAGCTTTCTTT. Amino acids: CASSPYGLNTEAFF.

A word on this clonotype: The germline gene is not matched at one end of the junction; a read error may be the cause. The V and J genes are TRBV10-3 and TRBJ1-1, with 9 bases lining up with TRBD1. Germline lookup yields CDR1 ENHRY and CDR2 SYGVKD. There are 14 residues in the CDR3. The DNA of the CDR3 is TGTGCCCTCAGTCCGGGACAGGGAACCACTGAAGCTTTCTTT. Protein sequence: CALSPGQGTTEAFF.

This clonotype came up many times. Written as DNA, the CDR3 is TGTGCCAGCAGCTCCCGGGGGGGCCCCTACAATGAGCAGTTCTTC. This translates into CASSSRGGPYNEQFF. This chain connects TRBV11-2 to TRBJ2-1; 8 bases agree with TRBD2. Losses at the gene ends were 4 bases for V and 2 bases for J; bases not matched to a gene: 4. The CDR3 contains 15 residues. Germline V CDR1 and CDR2: SGHAT, FQNNGV.

The chain has TRBV6-2 or TRBV6-3 and TRBJ2-1; D is possibly TRBD1 or TRBD2 (5 bases each). Per germline, CDR1 MNHEY and CDR2 SVGEGT. Trimming took off 8 bases at V and 5 bases at J, with 19 bases between the two ends. CDR3 length: 15 amino acids. The CDR3: CASGSPGPPDNEQFF. DNA of the CDR3: TGTGCCAGCGGCTCTCCGGGACCACCTGACAATGAGCAGTTCTTC.

This clonotype showed up many times. The rearrangement links TRBV7-2 to TRBJ1-1; D is undetermined. The CDR3 contains 14 residues. V lost 1 base and J 1 base, leaving 7 bases between the germline ends. Germline CDR1 is SGHTA and CDR2 is FQGNSA. This CDR3 reads CASSLEPGNTEAFF. The CDR3 coding sequence is TGTGCCAGCAGCTTAGAACCCGGGAACACTGAAGCTTTCTTT.

This clonotype was recorded only once. A much more abundant neighbour one base away suggests this may be a read error. The chain has TRBV24-1 and TRBJ2-2; D not certain. The CDR3 totals 15 residues. From germline, CDR1 is KGHDR and CDR2 SFDVKD. CDR3 sequence (DNA): TGTACCACCAGTGATTTTACAGCGAACACCGGGGAGCTGTTTTTT. Protein sequence: CTTSDFTANTGELFF.

In its sample, this clonotype was seen many times. This chain uses TRBV3-1 with TRBJ1-2; no clear D. V shed 0 bases and J shed 5 bases, with 13 bases lying between them. CDR3 length: 15 residues. Germline assignment: CDR1 LGHDT and CDR2 YNNKEL (reference sequence). The CDR3 DNA is TGTGCCAGCAGCCAAGATATTGCAGCCACTTATGGCTACACCTTC. Its protein is CASSQDIAATYGYTF.

This clonotype has a handful of counts. This chain links TRBV27 with TRBJ2-2; weak D call: TRBD1 (6 bases). The germline V gene has CDR1 MNHEY and CDR2 SMNVEV (reference sequence). Deletions cut 0 bases from V and 7 bases from J, with 6 bases between. The CDR3 contains 13 residues. CDR3 coding DNA: TGTGCCAGCAGTTTATCAGGGGGCGGGGAGCTGTTTTTT. Protein: CASSLSGGGELFF.

This clonotype came up once. A much more abundant neighbour one base away suggests this may be a read error. J is TRBJ2-5 and V is TRBV9; D is perhaps TRBD1 (5 bases). The V end lost 4 bases, the J end lost 6 bases, and 13 bases lay between the germline ends. The CDR3 is 13 residues long. Germline-derived CDR1 and CDR2 are SGDLS and YYNGEE. The CDR3 loop reads CASSQTAGQTQYF. The CDR3 bases are TGTGCCAGCAGCCAGACAGCTGGACAGACCCAGTACTTC.

This clonotype has only a few counts. The junction differs from germline at one of its ends, possibly a read error. The chain carries TRBV5-1 and TRBJ2-3, with TRBD2 as a possible D gene (6 bases). Per germline, CDR1 SGHRS and CDR2 YFSETQ. This CDR3 has 15 amino acids. The CDR3 DNA follows: TGCACCAGCAGCTTCGGCGGGGAAAGCACAGATACGCAGTATTTT. It yields the protein CTSSFGGESTDTQYF.

This clonotype has a count of ten or more. The V gene is TRBV5-6, the J gene TRBJ2-7, with 8 bases that match TRBD2. The V gene's germline CDR1 is SGHDT and CDR2 YYEEEE. This CDR3 region has 15 residues. J lost 2 bases, V lost 1 base, and 5 bases had no gene match. CDR3 protein: CASSLTGGPPYEQYF. CDR3 in DNA: TGTGCCAGCAGCTTGACGGGAGGGCCCCCCTACGAGCAGTACTTC.

This clonotype was counted at least ten times. The V and J genes are TRBV20-1 and TRBJ2-7; D remains unclear. Germline assignment: CDR1 DFQATT and CDR2 SNEGSKA (reference sequence). The CDR3 has 11 residues. V lost 3 bases and J 2 bases, leaving 5 bases between the germline ends. The CDR3 reads CSASTAYEQYF. DNA for the CDR3: TGCAGTGCTAGCACTGCCTACGAGCAGTACTTC.

The chain links TRBV6-2 or TRBV6-3 to TRBJ2-5, with TRBD1 matching 11 bases. The V gene's germline CDR1 is MNHEY and CDR2 SVGEGT. This CDR3 spans 14 amino acids. V trimming: 8 bases; J trimming: 2 bases; junction bases outside the gene matches: 4. The CDR3, as DNA: TGTGCCAGCCAGAGGGACAGGGGGCAAGAGACCCAGTACTTC. Its protein product is CASQRDRGQETQYF.

The table lists this clonotype with many counts. The rearrangement joins TRBV28 to TRBJ2-7; 8 bases agree with TRBD2. J lost 5 bases, V lost 5 bases, and 5 bases had no gene match. The CDR3 extends over 13 amino acids. Per the germline V gene, CDR1 is MDHEN and CDR2 is SYDVKM. In nucleotides, the CDR3 is TGTGCCAGCAGTGTTACTAGCGGCCACGAGCAGTACTTC. Protein sequence: CASSVTSGHEQYF. Looking up the rest from reference TRBV28 and TRBJ2-7 gives the full variable domain: DVKVTQSSRYLVKRTGEKVFLECVQDMDHENMFWYRQDPGLGLRLIYFSYDVKMKEKGDIPEGYSVSREKKERFSLILESASTNQTSMYLCASSVTSGHEQYFGPGTRLTVT.

This clonotype was recorded at least ten times. The chain uses TRBV27 and TRBJ2-5; unclear D gene. In germline, CDR1 is MNHEY, CDR2 SMNVEV (reference sequence). Trimming cost V 3 bases and J 4 bases, with 9 bases left between them. The CDR3 covers 13 residues. The CDR3 protein is CASSFTSRETQYF. CDR3 nucleotide sequence: TGTGCCAGCAGTTTCACGAGTCGAGAGACCCAGTACTTC.

The table lists this clonotype with many counts. The chain employs TRBV5-1 and TRBJ2-7; D may be TRBD2 (5 bases). CDR1 is SGHRS and CDR2 is YFSETQ in the germline V gene. The V end lost 2 bases, the J end lost 4 bases, and 16 bases lay between the germline ends. This CDR3 is built from 15 residues. The CDR3 reads CASSLAAAAIYEQYF. CDR3 nucleotides: TGCGCCAGCAGCTTAGCCGCAGCGGCCATATACGAGCAGTACTTC.

This clonotype was counted at least ten times. The gene calls are TRBV7-9 and TRBJ2-7; 8 bases map to TRBD1. The CDR3 spans 15 residues. V lost 3 bases, J lost 2 bases, and 6 bases stayed unmatched. Germline V lookup: CDR1 SEHNR, CDR2 FQNEAQ (reference sequence). The CDR3 DNA reads as TGTGCCAGCAGCTTGCCGGACAGGGTTGCCTACGAGCAGTACTTC. Its translation: CASSLPDRVAYEQYF. Looking up the rest from reference TRBV7-9 and TRBJ2-7 gives the full variable domain: DTGVSQNPRHKITKRGQNVTFRCDPISEHNRLYWYRQTLGQGPEFLTYFQNEAQLEKSRLLSDRFSAERPKGSFSTLEIQRTEQGDSAMYLCASSLPDRVAYEQYFGPGTRLTVT.

This clonotype was observed at least ten times. The genes are TRBV20-1 and TRBJ2-1; 10 bases align to TRBD2. The ends lost 3 bases at V and 0 bases at J; junction bases unmatched: 2. CDR3 size: 15 residues. In germline, CDR1 is DFQATT, CDR2 SNEGSKA (reference sequence). The CDR3 loop is CSARSSGSSYNEQFF. In nucleotides, the CDR3 is TGCAGTGCTAGGTCTAGCGGGAGCTCCTACAATGAGCAGTTCTTC.

Concerning this clonotype: Since a much larger clone is just one base distant, this may be a read error. The genes are TRBV7-2 and TRBJ2-7, with D perhaps matching TRBD2 (6 bases). V was pared by 5 bases and J by 4 bases, with 21 bases between. This CDR3 is 16 amino acids long. The V gene's germline CDR1 is SGHTA and CDR2 FQGNSA. The CDR3 loop is CASSEDQLARGYEQYF. The CDR3 DNA reads as TGTGCCAGCAGCGAAGACCAGCTAGCGAGAGGGTACGAGCAGTACTTC.

A note on this clonotype: Possible read error: a much larger clone is one base away. Likely a read error: the CDR3 ends without its conserved phenylalanine or tryptophan. The chain links TRBV10-3 to TRBJ1-1, with D uncertain. Trimming took off 5 bases at V and 3 bases at J, with 16 bases between the two ends. The CDR3 runs to 15 residues. The germline CDR1 and CDR2 sequences are ENHRY and SYGVKD. In DNA form, the CDR3 reads TGTGCCATCAGTTCTTTCTCAGGTGCGGACACTGAAGCTTTCTTA. This codes for CAISSFSGADTEAFL.

This clonotype was counted many times. V is TRBV28 and J is TRBJ1-1; possible D gene TRBD1, 5 bases. CDR3 length: 15 residues. Trimming removed 4 bases at V and 3 bases at J, with 15 bases between. The germline V gene has CDR1 MDHEN and CDR2 SYDVKM. The CDR3 loop is CASSSPQKGDTEAFF. The CDR3 DNA follows: TGTGCCAGCAGTTCTCCCCAGAAAGGGGACACTGAAGCTTTCTTT.

The chain links TRBV6-4 to TRBJ1-5; D unresolved. CDR1 is MRHNA, CDR2 SNTAGT, per germline. Trimming took 7 bases from V and 0 from J, leaving 22 bases between them. The CDR3 extends over 18 amino acids. The CDR3 region is CASIPPPPTADSNQPQHF. In DNA, the CDR3 is TGTGCCAGCATTCCGCCCCCTCCGACTGCAGATAGCAATCAGCCCCAGCATTTT.

To note about this clonotype: An end of the junction does not agree with germline; a read error may underlie this. The rearrangement uses TRBV5-1 and TRBJ2-5; 10 bases agree with TRBD1. Germline V gene sequence: CDR1 SGHRS, CDR2 YFSETQ. There are 9 residues in the CDR3. CDR3 region: CANGQGEDF. The CDR3 nucleotides read TGCGCCAACGGACAGGGGGAGGACTTC.

The chain couples TRBV28 to TRBJ2-7, with D uncertain. Germline V CDR1 and CDR2: MDHEN, SYDVKM. The CDR3 extends over 14 amino acids. The germline V and J ends were trimmed by 2 bases and 2 bases, with 10 bases remaining between them. Here the CDR3 DNA reads TGTGCCAGCAGTTTAGGAGACCCCACCTACGAGCAGTACTTC. It yields the protein CASSLGDPTYEQYF.

This clonotype was seen at least ten times. This chain joins TRBV11-3 and TRBJ2-3, with 14 bases identical to TRBD2. Germline V lookup: CDR1 SGHNT, CDR2 YENEEA. This CDR3 contains 19 residues. The V segment lost 2 bases and the J segment 1 base; nucleotides outside the gene matches: 8. Here the CDR3 DNA reads TGTGCCAGCAGCTTAACGGGACTAGCGGGAGCCCTTGGCACAGATACGCAGTATTTT. This translates into CASSLTGLAGALGTDTQYF.

Ten or more counts support this clonotype. V usage is TRBV28 and J usage is TRBJ2-2, with D perhaps matching TRBD2 (6 bases). Trimming left V 3 bases short and J 5 bases short, with 16 bases between. The CDR3 runs to 16 residues. Germline values: CDR1 MDHEN, CDR2 SYDVKM. CDR3 bases: TGTGCCAGCAGTTTTCGCGAGGGAGGTGGGACCGGGGAGCTGTTTTTT. Translation: CASSFREGGGTGELFF.

This clonotype was seen at least ten times. The V gene is TRBV20-1, the J gene TRBJ2-7; 7 bases are a match to TRBD1. The V gene's germline CDR1 is DFQATT and CDR2 SNEGSKA (reference sequence). V lost 8 bases and J lost 4; bases outside the gene matches: 11. The CDR3 runs to 13 residues. The CDR3 spells CSSAAGGSYEQYF. The CDR3 nucleotides read TGCAGTTCGGCGGCAGGGGGTTCTTACGAGCAGTACTTC.